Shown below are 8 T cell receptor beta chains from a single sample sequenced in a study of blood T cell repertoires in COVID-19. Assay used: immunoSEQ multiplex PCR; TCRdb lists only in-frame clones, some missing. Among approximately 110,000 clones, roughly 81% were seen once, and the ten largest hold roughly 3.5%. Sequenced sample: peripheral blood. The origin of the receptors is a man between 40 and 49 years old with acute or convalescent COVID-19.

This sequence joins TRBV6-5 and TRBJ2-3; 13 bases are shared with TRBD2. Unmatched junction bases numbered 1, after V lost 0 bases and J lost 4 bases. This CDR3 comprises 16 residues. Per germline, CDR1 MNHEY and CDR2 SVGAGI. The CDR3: CASSYSLAGGPDTQYF. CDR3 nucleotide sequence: TGTGCCAGCAGTTACTCACTAGCGGGGGGGCCAGATACGCAGTATTTT.

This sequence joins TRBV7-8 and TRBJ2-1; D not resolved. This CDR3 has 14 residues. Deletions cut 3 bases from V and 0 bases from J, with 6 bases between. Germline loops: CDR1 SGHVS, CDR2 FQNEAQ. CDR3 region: CASSLSYSYNEQFF. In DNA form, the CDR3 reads TGTGCCAGCAGCTTGAGCTACTCCTACAATGAGCAGTTCTTC.

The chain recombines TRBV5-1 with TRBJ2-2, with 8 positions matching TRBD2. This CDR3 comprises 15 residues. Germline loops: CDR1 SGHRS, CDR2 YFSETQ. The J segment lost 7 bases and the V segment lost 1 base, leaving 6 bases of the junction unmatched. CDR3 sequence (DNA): TGCGCCAGCAGCTTGTACAGCGGGGGTATCGGGGAGCTGTTTTTT. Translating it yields CASSLYSGGIGELFF. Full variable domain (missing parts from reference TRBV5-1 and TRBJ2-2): KAGVTQTPRYLIKTRGQQVTLSCSPISGHRSVSWYQQTPGQGLQFLFEYFSETQRNKGNFPGRFSGRQFSNSRSEMNVSTLELGDSALYLCASSLYSGGIGELFFGEGSRLTVL.

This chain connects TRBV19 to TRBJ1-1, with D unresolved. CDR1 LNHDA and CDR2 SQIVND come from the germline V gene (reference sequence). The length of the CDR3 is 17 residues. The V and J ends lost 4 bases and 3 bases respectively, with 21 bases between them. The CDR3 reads CASSNLSGGHRDTEAFF. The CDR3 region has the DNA TGTGCCAGTAGTAATTTGTCGGGAGGGCATAGGGACACTGAAGCTTTCTTT.

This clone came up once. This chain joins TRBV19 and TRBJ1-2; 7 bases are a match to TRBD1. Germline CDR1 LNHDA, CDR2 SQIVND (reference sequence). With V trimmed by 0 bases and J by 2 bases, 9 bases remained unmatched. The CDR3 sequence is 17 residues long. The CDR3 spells CASSIDPRGQLNYGYTF. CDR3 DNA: TGTGCCAGTAGTATAGATCCCCGGGGACAGCTAAACTATGGCTACACCTTC.

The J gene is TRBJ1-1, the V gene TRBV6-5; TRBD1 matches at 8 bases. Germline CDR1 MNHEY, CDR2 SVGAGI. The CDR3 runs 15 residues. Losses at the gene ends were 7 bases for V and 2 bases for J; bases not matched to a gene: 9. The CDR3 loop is CASNLGAGGNTEAFF. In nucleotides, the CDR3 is TGTGCCAGCAACCTGGGGGCAGGGGGCAACACTGAAGCTTTCTTT.

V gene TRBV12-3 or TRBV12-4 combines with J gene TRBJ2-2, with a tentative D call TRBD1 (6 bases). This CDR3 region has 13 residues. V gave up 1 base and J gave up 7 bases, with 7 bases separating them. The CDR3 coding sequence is TGTGCCAGCAGTTTAGAGGGGGTCGGGGAGCTGTTTTTT. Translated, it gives CASSLEGVGELFF.

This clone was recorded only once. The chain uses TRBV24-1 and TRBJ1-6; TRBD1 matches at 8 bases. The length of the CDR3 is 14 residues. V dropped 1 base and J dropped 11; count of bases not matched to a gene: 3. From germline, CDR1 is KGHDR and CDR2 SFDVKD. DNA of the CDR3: TGTGCCACCAGTGATTTCCAGGGGGCGGCACCCCTCCACTTT. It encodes CATSDFQGAAPLHF.